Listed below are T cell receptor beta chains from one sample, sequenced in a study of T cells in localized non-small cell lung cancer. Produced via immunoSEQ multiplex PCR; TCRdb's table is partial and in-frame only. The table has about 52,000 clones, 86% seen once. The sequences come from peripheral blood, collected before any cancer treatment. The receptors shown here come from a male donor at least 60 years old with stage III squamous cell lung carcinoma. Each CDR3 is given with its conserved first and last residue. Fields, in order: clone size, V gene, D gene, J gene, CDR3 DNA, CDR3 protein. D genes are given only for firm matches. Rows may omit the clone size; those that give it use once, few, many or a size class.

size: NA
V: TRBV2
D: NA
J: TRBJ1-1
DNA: TGTGCCAGCAGTCCCAGGGGATCCAACACTGAAGCTTTCTTT
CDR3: CASSPRGSNTEAFF

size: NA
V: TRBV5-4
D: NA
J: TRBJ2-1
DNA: TGTGCCAGCAGCTTGACTCTCGAGCGGGATGAGCAGTTCTTC
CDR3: CASSLTLERDEQFF

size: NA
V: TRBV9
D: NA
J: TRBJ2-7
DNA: TGTGCCAGCAGCCAGTCCGGGGGACCCTCTGAGCAGTACTTC
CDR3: CASSQSGGPSEQYF

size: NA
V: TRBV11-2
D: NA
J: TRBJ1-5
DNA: TGTGCCAGCAGCTTAGGGTTAAGACAGCCCCAGCATTTT
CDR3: CASSLGLRQPQHF

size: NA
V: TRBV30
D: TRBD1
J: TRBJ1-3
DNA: TGTGCCTGGAGGAGGGCCGGGACAGGGGTTCGAAACACCATATATTTT
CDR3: CAWRRAGTGVRNTIYF

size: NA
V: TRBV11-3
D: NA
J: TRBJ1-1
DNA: TGTGCCAGCAGCTTACAGGGCAGTGGGACTGAAGCTTTCTTT
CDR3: CASSLQGSGTEAFF

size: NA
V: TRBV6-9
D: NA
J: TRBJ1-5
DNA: TGTGCCAGCACGAAAGGGAATAGCAATCAGCCCCAGCATTTT
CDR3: CASTKGNSNQPQHF

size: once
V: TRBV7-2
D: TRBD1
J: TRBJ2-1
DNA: TGTGCCAGCAGCTTAGAGTGGACAGGGATTGACAATGAGCAGTTCTTC
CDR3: CASSLEWTGIDNEQFF

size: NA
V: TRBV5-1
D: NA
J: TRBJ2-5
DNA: TGCGCCAGCAGCGCAACAAGCGGCCAAGAGACCCAGTACTTC
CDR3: CASSATSGQETQYF

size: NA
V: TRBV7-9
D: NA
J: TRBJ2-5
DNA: TGTGCCAGCAGCCCATACGGTGTGCGGATCCAAGAGACCCAGTACTTC
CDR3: CASSPYGVRIQETQYF

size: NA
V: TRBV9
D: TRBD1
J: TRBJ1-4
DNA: TGTGCCAGCAGCTCCGGGACAGGGTATGAAAAACTGTTTTTT
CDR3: CASSSGTGYEKLFF

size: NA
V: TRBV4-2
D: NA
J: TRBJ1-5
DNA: TGTGCCAGCAGCCAAGTATCCGGTTATCAGCCCCAGCATTTT
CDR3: CASSQVSGYQPQHF

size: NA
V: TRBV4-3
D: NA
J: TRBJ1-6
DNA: TGCGCCAGCAGCCAAGAGGGAGATAATTCACCCCTCCACTTT
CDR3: CASSQEGDNSPLHF

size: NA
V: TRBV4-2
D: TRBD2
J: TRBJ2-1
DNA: TGTGCCAGCAGCCAGGACCTAGCGGCCTCCTGGAATGAGCAGTTCTTC
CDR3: CASSQDLAASWNEQFF

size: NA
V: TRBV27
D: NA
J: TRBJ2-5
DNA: TGTGCCAGCAGTTTAGCGGGAGTAGGGGGGACCCAGTACTTC
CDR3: CASSLAGVGGTQYF

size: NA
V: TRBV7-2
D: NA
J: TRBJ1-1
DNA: TGTGCCAGCAGCTTAGTTGGGGGGTTGCCTTTCTTT
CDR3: CASSLVGGLPFF

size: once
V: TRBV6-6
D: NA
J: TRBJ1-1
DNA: TGTGCCAGCAGTTTTTCCTCGGGCACTGAAGCTTTCTTT
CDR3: CASSFSSGTEAFF

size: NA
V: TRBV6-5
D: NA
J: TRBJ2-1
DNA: TGTGCCAGCAGTTACTTCGGGGAAGCGAGGAGTGAGCAGTTCTTC
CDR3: CASSYFGEARSEQFF

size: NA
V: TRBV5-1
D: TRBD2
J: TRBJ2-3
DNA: TGCGCCAGCAGCTTGGGACTAGCGGCCGATACGCAGTATTTT
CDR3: CASSLGLAADTQYF

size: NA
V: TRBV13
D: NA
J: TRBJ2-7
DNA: TGTGCCAGCAGCTTAGTTCCGGGGGCCATCGACGAGCAGTACTTC
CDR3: CASSLVPGAIDEQYF

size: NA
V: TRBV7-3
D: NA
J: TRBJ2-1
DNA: TGTGCCAGCAGCCTGCCGCCAGGGGAGCAGTTCTTC
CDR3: CASSLPPGEQFF

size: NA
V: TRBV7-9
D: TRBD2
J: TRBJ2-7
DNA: TGTGCCAGCAGCTCCCCGGTAGGGGCGGGAGGGGCCTACGAGCAGTACTTC
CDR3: CASSSPVGAGGAYEQYF

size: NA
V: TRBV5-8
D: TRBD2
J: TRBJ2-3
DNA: TGTGCCAGCAGCTTATTAGCGGGGCATACGCAGTATTTT
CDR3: CASSLLAGHTQYF

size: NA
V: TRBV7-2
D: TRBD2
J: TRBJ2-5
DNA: TGTGCCAGCAGCTTAGTTCCAGCGGGGGGGCTGTACCAAGAGACCCAGTACTTC
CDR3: CASSLVPAGGLYQETQYF

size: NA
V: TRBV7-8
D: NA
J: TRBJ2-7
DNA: TGTGCCAGCAGCTTAGGGGCCAGGTCGGGCGAGCAGTACTTC
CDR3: CASSLGARSGEQYF

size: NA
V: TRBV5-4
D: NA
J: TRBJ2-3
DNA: TGTGCCAGCAGTCCCGGGGAGGATACGCAGTATTTT
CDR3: CASSPGEDTQYF

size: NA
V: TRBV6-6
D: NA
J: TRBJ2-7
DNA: TGTGCCAGCAGTTACGCATTTACCTACGAGCAGTACTTC
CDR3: CASSYAFTYEQYF

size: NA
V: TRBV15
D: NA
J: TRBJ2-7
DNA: TGTGCCACCAGCAGAGACGACAGAAGTATTTCCGAGCAGTACTTC
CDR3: CATSRDDRSISEQYF

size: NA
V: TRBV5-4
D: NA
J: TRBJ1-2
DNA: TGTGCCAGCAGCTTGGGATTGGCGGACAGAGCGAACTATGGCTACACCTTC
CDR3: CASSLGLADRANYGYTF

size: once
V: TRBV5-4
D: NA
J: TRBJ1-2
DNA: TGTGCCAGCAGCTTGGGAGGGGGGCTCTATGGCTACACCTTC
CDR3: CASSLGGGLYGYTF

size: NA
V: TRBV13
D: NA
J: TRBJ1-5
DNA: TGTGCCAGCAGCCCCACTCCGAATCAGCCCCAGCATTTT
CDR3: CASSPTPNQPQHF

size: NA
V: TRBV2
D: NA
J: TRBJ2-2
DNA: TGTGCCAGCACCTCCGGGACGACGAACACCGGGGAGCTGTTTTTT
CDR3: CASTSGTTNTGELFF

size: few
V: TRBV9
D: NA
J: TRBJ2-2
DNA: TGTGCCAGCAGCGTAGCCAGGGGAGGCGAGCTGTTTTTT
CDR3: CASSVARGGELFF

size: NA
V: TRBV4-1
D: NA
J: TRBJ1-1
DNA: TGCGCCAGCAGCCAAGATGAGGGTCAAACAAGAGGGGCTTTCTTT
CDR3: CASSQDEGQTRGAFF

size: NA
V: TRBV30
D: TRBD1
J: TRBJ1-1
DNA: TGTGCCTCCTGGACAGGGGAGTTTGATGAAGCTTTCTTT
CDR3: CASWTGEFDEAFF

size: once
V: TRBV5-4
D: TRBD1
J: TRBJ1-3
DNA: TGTGCCAGCAGCGAGGCCGGGACAGGTAACTCTGGAAACACCATATATTTT
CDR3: CASSEAGTGNSGNTIYF

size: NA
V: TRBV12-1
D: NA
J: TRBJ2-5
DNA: TGTGCCAGCAGCTTTGAGAGTAGCGGGGGGCCGGAATACCAAGAGACCCAGTACTTC
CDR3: CASSFESSGGPEYQETQYF

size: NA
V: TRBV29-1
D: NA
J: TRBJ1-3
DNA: TGCAGCGTCGACCTCGGTGGAAACACCATATATTTT
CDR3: CSVDLGGNTIYF

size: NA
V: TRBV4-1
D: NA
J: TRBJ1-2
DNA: TGCGCCAGCAGCCAGACCCCGGGACGGACTAACTATGGCTACACCTTC
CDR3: CASSQTPGRTNYGYTF

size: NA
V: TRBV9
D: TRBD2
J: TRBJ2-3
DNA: TGTGCCAGCAGCGTTGGGACTAGGAGAGCAGATACGCAGTATTTT
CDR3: CASSVGTRRADTQYF

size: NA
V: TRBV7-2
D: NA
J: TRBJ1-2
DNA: TGTGCCAGCAGCTATGGGGGAACTCGGTCGATGGGTGGCTACACCTTC
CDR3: CASSYGGTRSMGGYTF

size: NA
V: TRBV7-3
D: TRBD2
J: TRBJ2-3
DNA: TGTGCCAGCAGCTTGGGAGGGGTCACAGATACGCAGTATTTT
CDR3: CASSLGGVTDTQYF

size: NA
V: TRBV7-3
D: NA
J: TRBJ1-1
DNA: TGTGCCAGCAGCTTAAGTCTGGTGAACACTGAAGCTTTCTTT
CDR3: CASSLSLVNTEAFF

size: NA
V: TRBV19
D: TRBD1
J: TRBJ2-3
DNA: TGTGCCAGTAGTATCCGACAGGGTAGCACAGATACGCAGTATTTT
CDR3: CASSIRQGSTDTQYF

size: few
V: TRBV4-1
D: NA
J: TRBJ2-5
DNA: TGCGCCAGCACTGAAGACTCGGGGGTTAGTAGTAGAGAGACCCAGTACTTC
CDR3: CASTEDSGVSSRETQYF

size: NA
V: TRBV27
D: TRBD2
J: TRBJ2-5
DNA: TGTGCCAGCAGACGGGTAGGCCTAGCGGAGAGAGAGACCCAGTACTTC
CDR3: CASRRVGLAERETQYF